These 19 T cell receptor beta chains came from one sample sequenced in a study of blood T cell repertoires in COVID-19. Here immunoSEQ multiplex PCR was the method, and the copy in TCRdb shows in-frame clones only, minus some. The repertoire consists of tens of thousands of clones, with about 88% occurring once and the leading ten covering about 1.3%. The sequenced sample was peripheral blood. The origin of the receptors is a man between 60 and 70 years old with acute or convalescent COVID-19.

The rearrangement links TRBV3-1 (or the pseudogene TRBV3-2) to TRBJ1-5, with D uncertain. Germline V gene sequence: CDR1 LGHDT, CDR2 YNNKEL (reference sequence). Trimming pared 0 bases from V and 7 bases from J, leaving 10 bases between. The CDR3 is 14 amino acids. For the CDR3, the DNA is TGTGCCAGCAGCCAAGACGGGGAAGTCCAGCCCCAGCATTTT. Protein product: CASSQDGEVQPQHF.

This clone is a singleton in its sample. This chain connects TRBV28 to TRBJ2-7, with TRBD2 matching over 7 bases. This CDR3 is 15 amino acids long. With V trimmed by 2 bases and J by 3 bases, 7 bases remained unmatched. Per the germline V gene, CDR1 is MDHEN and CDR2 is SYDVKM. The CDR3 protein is CASSLDREVIYEQYF. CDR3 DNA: TGTGCCAGCAGTTTAGATCGGGAGGTGATCTACGAGCAGTACTTC.

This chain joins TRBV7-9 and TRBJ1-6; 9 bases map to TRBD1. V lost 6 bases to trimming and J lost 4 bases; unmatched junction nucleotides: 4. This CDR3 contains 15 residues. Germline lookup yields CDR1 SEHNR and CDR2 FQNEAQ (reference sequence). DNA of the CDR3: TGTGCCAGCAGTCCCGGGACAGGGTATAATTCACCCCTCCACTTT. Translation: CASSPGTGYNSPLHF.

CDR3 sequence (DNA): TGTGCCAGCAGTCGACAGGGACCTCAGCCCCAGCATTTT. This translates into CASSRQGPQPQHF. The chain combines TRBV28 with TRBJ1-5; 7 positions agree with TRBD1. The CDR3 totals 13 residues. Germline assignment: CDR1 MDHEN and CDR2 SYDVKM. With 5 bases clipped from V and 6 bases from J, the junction kept 4 bases outside the gene matches.

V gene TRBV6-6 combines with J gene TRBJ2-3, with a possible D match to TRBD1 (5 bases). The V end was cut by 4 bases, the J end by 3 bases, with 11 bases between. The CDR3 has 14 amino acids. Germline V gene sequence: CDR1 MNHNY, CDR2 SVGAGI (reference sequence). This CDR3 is CASSWSTDTDTQYF. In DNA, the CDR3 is TGTGCCAGCAGTTGGTCGACAGATACAGATACGCAGTATTTT.

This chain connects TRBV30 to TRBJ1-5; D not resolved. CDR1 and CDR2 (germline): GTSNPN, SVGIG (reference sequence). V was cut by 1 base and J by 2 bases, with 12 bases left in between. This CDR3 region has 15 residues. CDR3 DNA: TGTGCCTGGAGTGCTGTCCTACGGGGCAATCAGCCCCAGCATTTT. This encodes CAWSAVLRGNQPQHF.

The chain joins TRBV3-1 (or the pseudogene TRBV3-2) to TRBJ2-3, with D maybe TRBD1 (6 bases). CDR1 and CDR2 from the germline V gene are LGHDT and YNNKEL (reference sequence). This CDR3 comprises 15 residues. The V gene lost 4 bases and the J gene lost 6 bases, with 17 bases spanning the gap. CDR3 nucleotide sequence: TGTGCCAGCAGCCCGTCCCCGACAGGTTGGGATACGCAGTATTTT. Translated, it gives CASSPSPTGWDTQYF.

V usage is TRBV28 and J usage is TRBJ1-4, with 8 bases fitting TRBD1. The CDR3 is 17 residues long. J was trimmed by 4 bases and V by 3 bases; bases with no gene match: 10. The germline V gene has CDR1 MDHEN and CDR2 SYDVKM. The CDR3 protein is CASSLTDRASSNEKLFF. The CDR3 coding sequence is TGTGCCAGCAGTTTGACGGACAGGGCGAGCAGTAATGAAAAACTGTTTTTT.

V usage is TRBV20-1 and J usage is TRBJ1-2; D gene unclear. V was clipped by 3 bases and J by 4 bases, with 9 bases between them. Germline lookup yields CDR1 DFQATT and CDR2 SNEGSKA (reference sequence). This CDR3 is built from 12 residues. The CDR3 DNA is TGCAGTGCTAGTGGAGCGGTCTATGGCTACACCTTC. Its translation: CSASGAVYGYTF.

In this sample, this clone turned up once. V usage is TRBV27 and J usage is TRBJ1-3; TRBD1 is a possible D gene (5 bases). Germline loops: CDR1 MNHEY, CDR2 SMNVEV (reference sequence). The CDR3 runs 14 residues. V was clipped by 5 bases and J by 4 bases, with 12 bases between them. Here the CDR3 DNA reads TGTGCCAGCAGTCCGATGGACAAGGGAAACACCATATATTTT. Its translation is CASSPMDKGNTIYF.

CDR3 amino acids: CASSEAGGPKQYF. CDR3 coding DNA: TGTGCCAGCAGTGAAGCCGGCGGGCCCAAGCAGTACTTC. The chain employs TRBV6-1 and TRBJ2-7; the D gene is possibly TRBD2 (5 bases). The CDR3 loop spans 13 amino acids. Germline-derived CDR1 and CDR2 are MNHNS and SASEGT. The ends were cut back, 0 bases at V and 8 bases at J, with 11 bases in the middle.

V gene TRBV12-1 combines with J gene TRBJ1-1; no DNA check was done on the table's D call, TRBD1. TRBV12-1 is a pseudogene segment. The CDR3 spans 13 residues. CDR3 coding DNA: TGTGCCAGCAGCACGACAGGGTACACTGAAGCTTTCTTT. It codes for CASSTTGYTEAFF.

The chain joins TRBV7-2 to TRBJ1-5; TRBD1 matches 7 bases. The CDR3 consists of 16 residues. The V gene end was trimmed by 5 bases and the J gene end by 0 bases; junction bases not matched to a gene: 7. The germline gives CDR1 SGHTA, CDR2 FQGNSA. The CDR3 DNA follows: TGTGCCAGCAGCCCGGGGACAGCTTATAGCAATCAGCCCCAGCATTTT. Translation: CASSPGTAYSNQPQHF.

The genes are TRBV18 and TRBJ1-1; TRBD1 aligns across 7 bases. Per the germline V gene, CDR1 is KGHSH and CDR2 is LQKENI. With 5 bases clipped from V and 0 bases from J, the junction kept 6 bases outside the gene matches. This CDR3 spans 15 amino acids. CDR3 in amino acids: CASSATGVVNTEAFF. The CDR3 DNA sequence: TGTGCCAGCTCAGCCACAGGGGTCGTGAACACTGAAGCTTTCTTT.

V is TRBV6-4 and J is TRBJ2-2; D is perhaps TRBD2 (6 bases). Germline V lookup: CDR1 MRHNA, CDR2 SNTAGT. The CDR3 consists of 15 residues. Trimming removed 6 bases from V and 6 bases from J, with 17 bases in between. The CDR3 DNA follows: TGTGCCAGCAGCCCGGAGGAGGGCAGGGCCGGGGAGCTGTTTTTT. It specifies CASSPEEGRAGELFF.

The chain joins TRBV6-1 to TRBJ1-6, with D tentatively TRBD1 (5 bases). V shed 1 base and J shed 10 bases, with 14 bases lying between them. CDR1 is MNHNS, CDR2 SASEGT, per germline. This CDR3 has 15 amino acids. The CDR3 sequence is CASSEVGGLESPLHF. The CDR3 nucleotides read TGTGCCAGCAGTGAAGTCGGGGGGTTAGAGTCACCCCTCCACTTT.

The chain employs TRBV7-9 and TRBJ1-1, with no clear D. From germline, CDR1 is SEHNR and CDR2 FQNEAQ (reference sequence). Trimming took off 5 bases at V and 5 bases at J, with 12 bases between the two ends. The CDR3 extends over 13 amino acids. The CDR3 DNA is TGTGCCAGCAGCGACCGGACTTATACTGAAGCTTTCTTT. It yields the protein CASSDRTYTEAFF.

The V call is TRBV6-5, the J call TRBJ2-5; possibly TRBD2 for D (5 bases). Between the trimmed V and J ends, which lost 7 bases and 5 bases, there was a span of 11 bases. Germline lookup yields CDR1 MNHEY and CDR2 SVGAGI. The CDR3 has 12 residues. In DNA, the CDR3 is TGTGCCAGCACTCCCTGGAGGGAGACCCAGTACTTC. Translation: CASTPWRETQYF.

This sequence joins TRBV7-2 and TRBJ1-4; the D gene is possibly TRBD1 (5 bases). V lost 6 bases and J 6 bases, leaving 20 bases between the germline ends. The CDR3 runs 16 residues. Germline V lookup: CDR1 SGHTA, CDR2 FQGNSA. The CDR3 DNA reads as TGTGCCAGCAGTCCTGACGGGGGTCCAGGACATGAAAAACTGTTTTTT. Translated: CASSPDGGPGHEKLFF.